The sequence of this T cell receptor beta chain was determined in a study of OX40 agonist ivuxolimab in advanced cancers. At the level of the study: Of mixed ages from about 23 to 79 and averaging about 65 years, the group was roughly 83% male.

V shed 1 base and J shed 0 bases, with 10 bases lying between them. The CDR3 spans 17 residues. Germline values: CDR1 SGHTA, CDR2 FQGNSA. Repertoires were generated with immunoSEQ multiplex PCR, while TCRdb's copy carries only in-frame clones and drops some. The table lists some 80,000 clones, nearly 95% of them singletons. Patients were ineligible given autoimmune disease history or systemic immunosuppression. This clone has a single count. The chain employs TRBV7-2 and TRBJ2-6; D uncertain. The sequenced sample was CD4+ or CD8+ T cells sorted from blood, obtained in a trial of the OX40 agonist ivuxolimab. The TCR originated in an adult with an advanced solid tumor such as melanoma, head and neck, liver or kidney cancer. This CDR3 is CASSLEVRTSGANVLTF. CDR3 DNA sequence: TGTGCCAGCAGCTTAGAGGTACGGACCTCTGGGGCCAACGTCCTGACTTTC.